This TCR beta chain was profiled in a study of T cells in Graves' hyperthyroidism and ophthalmopathy. This CDR3 has 14 amino acids. The germline gives CDR1 DFQATT, CDR2 SNEGSKA (reference sequence). This clonotype was detected many times. At one boundary the junction diverges from the germline segment, which might be a read error. Regions amplified from RNA transcripts were the TCR beta CDR3 regions. Using the HTBI primer set, a first-round RT-PCR was run on the TCR CDR3. TCRdb analysed the multiplex PCR reads with MiXCR anew, one entry per CDR3 protein. The sample lists 200,000 to 250,000 distinct CDR3 sequences, approximately 17% seen once, with approximately 50% in the top ten.

The genes are TRBV20-1 and TRBJ2-1; 9 nucleotides line up with TRBD2. The source is a man aged 45-65 years with Graves' hyperthyroidism. The sequencing input was blood. The CDR3 region has the DNA TGCAGTGCTAGAGGGCTAGCGGGAACCGATGAACAGTTCTTC. Translation: CSARGLAGTDEQFF.